A single sample gave rise to the 22 T cell receptor beta chains below, sequenced in a study of cytomegalovirus exposure and HLA in healthy donors. The PCR was carried out with 60 Vbeta primers and 13 Jbeta primers. This table comes from immunoSEQ multiplex PCR, and its TCRdb copy is limited to in-frame clones, with some not included. The sample lists under 200,000 clones, around three quarters occurring once. Sequencing was performed on PBMCs. The receptors shown here come from a woman in her forties or fifties in good health and CMV-seronegative.

The gene calls are TRBV7-2 and TRBJ1-2, with 9 bases lining up with TRBD1. Germline V gene lookup returns CDR1 SGHTA and CDR2 FQGNSA. This CDR3 spans 15 amino acids. V shed 5 bases and J 3 bases; nucleotides not matched to a gene: 7. The CDR3 protein is CASSTGQGRDYGYTF. The CDR3 bases are TGTGCCAGCAGCACCGGACAGGGGAGGGACTATGGCTACACCTTC.

The CDR3 reads CASSLPGGGSGANVLTF. CDR3 in DNA: TGTGCCAGCAGCCTCCCTGGGGGGGGCTCTGGGGCCAACGTCCTGACTTTC. The gene calls are TRBV5-6 and TRBJ2-6; TRBD2 matches 7 bases. Germline trimming cut 4 bases from V and 0 bases from J; bases unmatched to any gene: 7. The CDR3 consists of 17 residues. CDR1 is SGHDT and CDR2 is YYEEEE in the germline V gene.

CDR3 sequence (DNA): TGCAGCGTCTCTCAGGGGGGCGGAACTGAAGCTTTCTTT. It translates to CSVSQGGGTEAFF. The rearrangement joins TRBV29-1 to TRBJ1-1; 7 bases match TRBD1. V gave up 6 bases and J gave up 5 bases; unmatched junction bases: 9. Germline V gene sequence: CDR1 SQVTM, CDR2 ANQGSEA. This CDR3 spans 13 amino acids.

V gene TRBV18 combines with J gene TRBJ2-5; TRBD1 matches at 7 bases. CDR1 is KGHSH, CDR2 LQKENI, per germline. CDR3 size: 13 residues. The junction had 7 bases not matched to a gene; V was cut back by 10 bases and J by 2 bases. The CDR3 DNA reads TGTGCCACGCAGGGGGTAACTCAAGAGACCCAGTACTTC. This codes for CATQGVTQETQYF. Full variable domain (remainder filled in from reference TRBV18 and TRBJ2-5): NAGVMQNPRHLVRRRGQEARLRCSPMKGHSHVYWYRQLPEEGLKFMVYLQKENIIDESGMPKERFSAEFPKEGPSILRIQQVVRGDSAAYFCATQGVTQETQYFGPGTRLLVL.

The chain recombines TRBV30 with TRBJ2-2; D might be TRBD2 (5 bases). Trimming took off 7 bases at V and 5 bases at J, with 14 bases between the two ends. The CDR3 is 13 amino acids. CDR1 is GTSNPN, CDR2 SVGIG, per germline (reference sequence). For the CDR3, the DNA is TGTGCCTTCGGGGAAGGATTAACCGGGGAGCTGTTTTTT. Translating it yields CAFGEGLTGELFF.

The rearrangement links TRBV5-6 to TRBJ1-2, with a possible D match to TRBD1 (6 bases). Germline V gives CDR1 SGHDT, CDR2 YYEEEE. The V end lost 4 bases, the J end lost 4 bases, and 23 bases lay between the germline ends. CDR3 size: 17 residues. In DNA form, the CDR3 reads TGTGCCAGCAGCCGACAGGCGGGGGCAGGGACCATCTATGGCTACACCTTC. This sequence encodes CASSRQAGAGTIYGYTF.

This CDR3 is CASSRGANTEAFF. As DNA, the CDR3 is TGTGCCAGCAGTCGCGGGGCGAACACTGAAGCTTTCTTT. This rearrangement joins TRBV14 to TRBJ1-1; weak D call: TRBD1 (5 bases). The CDR3 spans 13 residues. V was trimmed by 6 bases and J by 1 base, leaving 9 bases between them. CDR1 is SGHDN, CDR2 FVKESK, per germline.

V and J are TRBV9 and TRBJ2-1; D is perhaps TRBD1 (5 bases). V was trimmed by 3 bases and J by 3 bases, leaving 22 bases between them. Germline CDR1 reads SGDLS; CDR2 reads YYNGEE. This CDR3 has 18 residues. The CDR3 DNA sequence: TGTGCCAGCAGCGCAGGGATGCCCTTAACCTCCTTCTACAATGAGCAGTTCTTC. It is translated as CASSAGMPLTSFYNEQFF.

V is TRBV5-6 and J is TRBJ1-1; 10 bases are a match to TRBD1. V shed 4 bases and J 5 bases; nucleotides not matched to a gene: 8. The CDR3 has 15 amino acids. Germline V gene lookup returns CDR1 SGHDT and CDR2 YYEEEE. The CDR3 spells CASSPGTGEVTEAFF. CDR3 coding DNA: TGTGCCAGCAGCCCTGGGACAGGGGAGGTAACTGAAGCTTTCTTT.

The gene calls are TRBV5-1 and TRBJ2-7; 7 bases agree with TRBD1. The CDR3 runs 13 residues. Germline loops: CDR1 SGHRS, CDR2 YFSETQ. The junction had 7 bases not matched to a gene; V was cut back by 5 bases and J by 5 bases. CDR3 DNA sequence: TGCGCCAGCAGGCCCCCTACAGGGGACGAGCAGTACTTC. It codes for CASRPPTGDEQYF.

The chain joins TRBV28 to TRBJ2-1; D may be TRBD1 (5 bases). Trimming took 1 base from V and 1 from J, leaving 11 bases between them. Germline CDR1 MDHEN, CDR2 SYDVKM. The CDR3 length is 16 residues. Written as DNA, the CDR3 is TGTGCCAGCAGTTTATTCGGCCAGGGTTCCTACAATGAGCAGTTCTTC. It yields the protein CASSLFGQGSYNEQFF. Full variable domain (rest looked up from reference TRBV28 and TRBJ2-1): DVKVTQSSRYLVKRTGEKVFLECVQDMDHENMFWYRQDPGLGLRLIYFSYDVKMKEKGDIPEGYSVSREKKERFSLILESASTNQTSMYLCASSLFGQGSYNEQFFGPGTRLTVL.

V is TRBV7-8 and J is TRBJ2-7; 10 bases are shared with TRBD1. CDR3 length equals 15 residues. Germline V gene lookup returns CDR1 SGHVS and CDR2 FQNEAQ. Trimming cost V 3 bases and J 4 bases; bases outside gene matches: 6. In DNA form, the CDR3 reads TGTGCCAGCAGCTTGGCCGGGACAGGGGTTTACGAGCAGTACTTC. Encoded protein: CASSLAGTGVYEQYF.

There are a few counts of this clone. This chain connects TRBV28 to TRBJ2-5, with TRBD2 identical over 14 bases. Germline V CDR1 and CDR2: MDHEN, SYDVKM. This CDR3 is 17 amino acids long. Trimming removed 6 bases from V and 5 bases from J; junction bases left unmatched: 11. The CDR3 is CASSRGLAGVEGETQYF. CDR3 in DNA: TGTGCCAGCAGCCGGGGACTAGCGGGAGTCGAAGGGGAGACCCAGTACTTC.

The chain joins TRBV15 to TRBJ1-4, with a weak D call TRBD1 (6 bases). The CDR3 is 16 amino acids. CDR1 is LNHNV, CDR2 YYDKDF, per germline (reference sequence). The V gene lost 4 bases and the J gene lost 8 bases, with 20 bases spanning the gap. The DNA for the CDR3 is TGTGCCACCAGCACCTCGGACGGGGGGCTAGGAGAAAAACTGTTTTTT. It specifies CATSTSDGGLGEKLFF.

The chain recombines TRBV9 with TRBJ2-7; 10 bases fit TRBD2. Germline V gene lookup returns CDR1 SGDLS and CDR2 YYNGEE. Trimming cost V 4 bases and J 4 bases; bases outside gene matches: 5. This CDR3 has 14 amino acids. The CDR3 DNA reads TGTGCCAGCAGCACAGGTAGCGGGGGGTACGAGCAGTACTTC. This codes for CASSTGSGGYEQYF.

A word on this clone: The sample holds other DNA sequences that translate to the same CDR3. The J gene is TRBJ2-3, the V gene TRBV5-4, with D possibly matching TRBD2 (6 bases). Germline-derived CDR1 and CDR2 are SGHNT and YYREEE (reference sequence). V dropped 2 bases and J dropped 0 bases, with 10 bases sitting between them. This CDR3 is built from 15 residues. DNA of the CDR3: TGTGCCAGCAGCTTAGGAGGGCCGAGCACAGATACGCAGTATTTT. It yields the protein CASSLGGPSTDTQYF.

The CDR3: CASSSRDSYEQYF. CDR3 nucleotide sequence: TGTGCCAGCAGCTCCCGGGACTCCTACGAGCAGTACTTC. This rearrangement joins TRBV7-2 to TRBJ2-5; possible D gene TRBD2, 5 bases. The J call may be mistaken, given a closer DNA end match to TRBJ2-7. Per the germline V gene, CDR1 is SGHTA and CDR2 is FQGNSA. This CDR3 is 13 amino acids long.

The V and J genes are TRBV21-1 and TRBJ2-1; the DNA was not used to check the table's D call, TRBD1. TRBV21-1 is annotated as a pseudogene. This CDR3 is built from 15 residues. CDR3 coding DNA: TGTGCCAGCAGGCCTCACAGGCACACCTACAATGAGCAGTTCTTC. It codes for CASRPHRHTYNEQFF.

This rearrangement joins TRBV7-9 to TRBJ2-1; 7 nucleotides line up with TRBD2. Per the germline V gene, CDR1 is SEHNR and CDR2 is FQNEAQ (reference sequence). This CDR3 is built from 15 residues. The junction had 4 bases not matched to a gene; V was cut back by 5 bases and J by 0 bases. As DNA, the CDR3 is TGTGCCAGCAGCACCAAGCGGGGCTCCTACAATGAGCAGTTCTTC. Protein: CASSTKRGSYNEQFF.

This clone was seen a handful of times. This sequence joins TRBV19 and TRBJ2-5, with 8 bases aligning to TRBD1. Germline V gives CDR1 LNHDA, CDR2 SQIVND (reference sequence). V was clipped by 4 bases and J by 3 bases; unmatched bases: 4. The CDR3 length is 14 residues. This CDR3 is CASSSRQGKETQYF. CDR3 nucleotides: TGTGCCAGTAGTAGCCGACAGGGGAAAGAGACCCAGTACTTC.

The gene calls are TRBV15 and TRBJ1-1; D not resolved. Trimming removed 3 bases at V and 1 base at J, with 9 bases between. Germline CDR1 and CDR2: LNHNV and YYDKDF (reference sequence). This CDR3 comprises 14 residues. The CDR3 sequence: CATSSDPGNTEAFF. Here the CDR3 DNA reads TGTGCCACCAGCAGTGATCCGGGGAACACTGAAGCTTTCTTT.

The rearrangement uses TRBV7-8 and TRBJ1-3; 10 bases align to TRBD1. The CDR3 is 16 amino acids. The germline V gene encodes CDR1 SGHVS and CDR2 FQNEAQ. With 1 base clipped from V and 0 bases from J, the junction kept 0 bases outside the gene matches. The CDR3 coding sequence is TGTGCCAGCAGCTTAGGGACAGGGGGCTCTGGAAACACCATATATTTT. The encoded protein is CASSLGTGGSGNTIYF.